The 10 T cell receptor beta chains below were found in one sample sequenced in a study of T-cell reconstitution after alpha-beta-depleted transplantation in children. The TCRbeta library was prepared with unique molecular identifiers. TCRdb redid the calling of the PCR reads with MiXCR, one entry per CDR3 protein. The data contain some 290,000 distinct CDR3 sequences, almost 10% of them singletons. Specimen: PBMCs from the stem cell graft donor, collected from the stem cell graft. Every receptor here comes from a human donor who donated a stem cell graft to a child with SCID.

V is TRBV9 and J is TRBJ2-7; D uncertain. Germline lookup yields CDR1 SGDLS and CDR2 YYNGEE. CDR3 length equals 13 residues. The V gene lost 3 bases and the J gene lost 0 bases, with 7 bases spanning the gap. The CDR3 sequence: CASSATISYEQYF. The CDR3 region has the DNA TGTGCCAGCAGCGCGACCATCTCCTACGAGCAGTACTTC.

The chain recombines TRBV27 with TRBJ2-2, with 8 bases aligning to TRBD1. The length of the CDR3 is 16 residues. Looked up from germline, CDR1 is MNHEY and CDR2 is SMNVEV (reference sequence). V dropped 4 bases and J dropped 6; count of bases not matched to a gene: 10. CDR3 nucleotides: TGTGCCAGCAGTTGGACAGGGAATATGGGTGCCGGGGAGCTGTTTTTT. Translated, it gives CASSWTGNMGAGELFF.

V gene TRBV2 combines with J gene TRBJ2-3; D may be TRBD1 (5 bases). The CDR3 sequence is 17 residues long. The germline V and J ends were trimmed by 6 bases and 1 base, with 20 bases remaining between them. Germline V CDR1 and CDR2: SNHLY, FYNNEI. In DNA form, the CDR3 reads TGTGCCAGCAGGCCCCTCGACAGCCCAAGGGGCACAGATACGCAGTATTTT. Its translation: CASRPLDSPRGTDTQYF. The entire variable domain, with the rest obtained from reference TRBV2 and TRBJ2-3, is as follows: EPEVTQTPSHQVTQMGQEVILRCVPISNHLYFYWYRQILGQKVEFLVSFYNNEISEKSEIFDDQFSVERPDGSNFTLKIRSTKLEDSAMYFCASRPLDSPRGTDTQYFGPGTRLTVL.

In this sample, this clonotype turned up a few times. This chain uses TRBV20-1 with TRBJ1-5, with 9 bases aligning to TRBD1. Germline V CDR1 and CDR2: DFQATT, SNEGSKA (reference sequence). CDR3 length equals 15 residues. With 0 bases clipped from V and 7 bases from J, the junction kept 7 bases outside the gene matches. CDR3 DNA sequence: TGCAGTGCTAGAGAGTCAACGGACAGGGGACAGCCCCAGCATTTT. This translates into CSARESTDRGQPQHF.

V and J are TRBV12-3 or TRBV12-4 and TRBJ2-5; unclear D gene. Trimming removed 5 bases from V and 4 bases from J, with 14 bases in between. CDR3 length equals 14 residues. DNA of the CDR3: TGTGCCAGCAGTCCACTGGCGGTGAGAGAGACCCAGTACTTC. It codes for CASSPLAVRETQYF.

The rearrangement joins TRBV9 to TRBJ2-7; possibly TRBD2 for D (7 bases). Trimming removed 0 bases from V and 7 bases from J, with 20 bases in between. The V gene's germline CDR1 is SGDLS and CDR2 YYNGEE. This CDR3 has 16 residues. In DNA, the CDR3 is TGTGCCAGCAGCGTAGGAGCAAGGGGGGGCGCGGGGGAGCAGTACTTC. This sequence encodes CASSVGARGGAGEQYF.

V gene TRBV20-1 combines with J gene TRBJ2-7; 8 nucleotides match TRBD2. The CDR3 runs 14 residues. Germline V CDR1 and CDR2: DFQATT, SNEGSKA (reference sequence). V trimming: 6 bases; J trimming: 7 bases; junction bases outside the gene matches: 14. The CDR3 protein is CSAPPGLVSGEQYF. CDR3 nucleotides: TGCAGTGCCCCCCCGGGACTAGTTTCGGGGGAGCAGTACTTC.

Only a few counts were recorded for this clonotype. The gene calls are TRBV6-5 and TRBJ2-3; 7 bases map to TRBD2. Germline-derived CDR1 and CDR2 are MNHEY and SVGAGI. V was clipped by 0 bases and J by 1 base; unmatched bases: 4. CDR3 length: 16 residues. CDR3 residues: CASSYSGLAGTDTQYF. The CDR3 DNA follows: TGTGCCAGCAGTTACTCGGGGCTAGCGGGCACAGATACGCAGTATTTT.

The chain is built from TRBV3-1 and TRBJ2-3; TRBD1 matches 8 bases. Germline lookup yields CDR1 LGHDT and CDR2 YNNKEL (reference sequence). The CDR3 spans 13 residues. Trimming removed 11 bases from V and 6 bases from J; junction bases left unmatched: 10. The chain's CDR3 is CAAGGGLVDTQYF. Written as DNA, the CDR3 is TGTGCCGCAGGGGGCGGACTCGTTGATACGCAGTATTTT.

Ten or more counts support this clonotype. The CDR3: CASRDRDTYEQYF. CDR3 coding DNA: TGTGCCAGCAGGGACCGGGATACCTACGAGCAGTACTTC. The chain links TRBV2 to TRBJ2-7; possible D gene TRBD2, 5 bases. Germline CDR1 and CDR2: SNHLY and FYNNEI. The V and J ends lost 6 bases and 2 bases respectively, with 11 bases between them. This CDR3 has 13 amino acids.